The following is a T cell receptor beta chain sequence with its context. This clone was counted a few times. The antigen this receptor binds is unknown. No qualities accompany the bases; no much larger clone lies one base away. The library was obtained by PCR. TCRdb names Illumina HiSeq 4000 as the instrument used. High-throughput sequencing was used to profile the CDR3 region of the TCR beta-chain in every patient. The authors' analysis ran thus. Drawing on CDR3 differences between clinicopathological groups, the researchers built a classifier meant to tell apart patients with distant-metastatic papillary thyroid cancer. Repertoire diversity was assessed with the Shannon index, and tumor-blood repertoire similarity with the Morisita-Horn index. The public reads were reanalyzed by TCRdb: fastp trimming at Q25, MiXCR alignment, in-frame beta chains only. It is TCRdb's table, rather than the study itself, that gives the V and J calls and clone size. Here the sample has about 30,000 clones; around 22% occur a single time. Together, the top ten hold under 2.5% of the sample.

This entry comes from a study of metastatic and nonmetastatic thyroid tumors (dated by TCRdb to about 2020). With regard to the full study: The researchers compared repertoires between peripheral blood samples and tumor or nodule tissue samples from patients with malignant or benign thyroid disease. The paper's findings and limits, for the study overall: In both blood and tumor samples, malignant tumors were reported to have significantly higher TCR beta diversity than benign nodules.

Before undergoing thyroid surgery, none of the patients had been given any kind of treatment. The study retrospectively analysed patient clinical samples collected from the early 2010s to the late 2010s using T-cell receptor beta sequencing. The CDR3, from cysteine to phenylalanine, totals 16 residues. Kept here is only the CDR3 DNA, which spans 48 bases and is read in frame from base 1. CDR1 and CDR2 were assigned from the germline V gene as LGHNA and YSLEER. The germline V end is reduced by 2 bases and the J end by 10 bases; junction bases left unmatched: 9. This TCR was recovered from a female donor with papillary thyroid cancer or a benign thyroid nodule (not recorded which). Some clones in this sample may be carry-over from other donors' samples. The rearranged chain carries TRBV4-3 and TRBJ1-6, and TRBD1 matches 9 of the central bases. Sequenced sample: blood. In nucleotides, the sequence is TGCGCCAGCAGCCAATATGTAGGAACAGGGGGCTCACCCCTCCACTTT. Its protein is CASSQYVGTGGSPLHF.